One sample yielded the 18 T cell receptor beta chains listed below, sequenced in a study of blood T cell repertoires in COVID-19. Using immunoSEQ multiplex PCR, the repertoire was profiled, and TCRdb retains in-frame clones only, with some absent. The sample consists of a few hundred thousand clones, more than 70% of them appearing once. The sequenced sample consisted of PBMCs or T cells enriched from blood (not recorded which). The receptors were sampled from a man aged 40-49 years in a cohort exposed to, infected with or recovered from COVID-19 (not recorded which).

The V gene is TRBV29-1, the J gene TRBJ1-1, with no clear D. Germline V gives CDR1 SQVTM, CDR2 ANQGSEA. V was shortened by 7 bases and J by 3 bases, with 15 bases between the two germline ends. This CDR3 comprises 13 residues. The DNA for the CDR3 is TGCAGCGCTGGAGGGCAGGTGGACACTGAAGCTTTCTTT. Residues: CSAGGQVDTEAFF.

The chain employs TRBV27 and TRBJ2-3, with 8 bases matching TRBD2. The ends lost 5 bases at V and 1 base at J; junction bases unmatched: 8. The CDR3 loop spans 16 amino acids. Germline CDR1 MNHEY, CDR2 SMNVEV (reference sequence). The CDR3 sequence: CASSMGTSRGTDTQYF. The CDR3 DNA reads TGTGCCAGCAGTATGGGGACTAGTCGAGGCACAGATACGCAGTATTTT.

This chain connects TRBV28 to TRBJ1-1, with D uncertain. The germline gives CDR1 MDHEN, CDR2 SYDVKM. The length of the CDR3 is 10 residues. V was pared by 8 bases and J by 8 bases, with 9 bases between. CDR3 bases: TGTGCCAGCGGAACACTAGAAGCTTTCTTT. Its protein product is CASGTLEAFF.

The gene calls are TRBV18 and TRBJ1-1; perhaps TRBD1 as D (5 bases). The ends were cut back, 3 bases at V and 6 bases at J, with 14 bases in the middle. This CDR3 is 14 amino acids long. Germline values: CDR1 KGHSH, CDR2 LQKENI. CDR3 coding DNA: TGTGCCAGCTCACCGGGAGGGGATGTACCTGAAGCTTTCTTT. Amino acids: CASSPGGDVPEAFF.

The chain employs TRBV2 and TRBJ1-5; D is ambiguous. The V end lost 4 bases, the J end lost 5 bases, and 12 bases lay between the germline ends. CDR3 length: 14 residues. CDR1 is SNHLY and CDR2 is FYNNEI in the germline V gene. The CDR3 coding sequence is TGTGCCAGCAGTGCGGGGTCTCTTTATCAGCCCCAGCATTTT. Its translation is CASSAGSLYQPQHF.

The chain uses TRBV6-5 and TRBJ1-2, with TRBD1 matching over 8 bases. Germline assignment: CDR1 MNHEY and CDR2 SVGAGI. The CDR3 loop spans 15 amino acids. Trimming at V came to 0 bases and at J to 3 bases, leaving 3 bases not matched to a gene. The CDR3 sequence is CASSYSQDRDYGYTF. The CDR3 nucleotides read TGTGCCAGCAGTTACTCACAGGACAGGGACTATGGCTACACCTTC.

A word on this clone: Other DNA sequences in this sample translate to the same CDR3. V gene TRBV18 combines with J gene TRBJ1-6; D not resolved. The CDR3 sequence is 15 residues long. CDR1 KGHSH and CDR2 LQKENI come from the germline V gene. The V end was cut by 5 bases, the J end by 3 bases, with 11 bases between. The DNA for the CDR3 is TGTGCCAGCTCAGGCGGTTTCGGCTATAATTCACCCCTCCACTTT. Translated, it gives CASSGGFGYNSPLHF.

In its sample, this clone was seen a few times. The chain joins TRBV28 to TRBJ1-5; perhaps TRBD1 as D (6 bases). The CDR3 extends over 13 amino acids. Germline V gene data show CDR1 as MDHEN and CDR2 as SYDVKM. V was shortened by 1 base and J by 7 bases, with 8 bases between the two germline ends. CDR3 DNA: TGTGCCAGCAGTTTATTGGGGGCGCAGCCCCAGCATTTT. It specifies CASSLLGAQPQHF. Complete variable domain (other parts from reference TRBV28 and TRBJ1-5): DVKVTQSSRYLVKRTGEKVFLECVQDMDHENMFWYRQDPGLGLRLIYFSYDVKMKEKGDIPEGYSVSREKKERFSLILESASTNQTSMYLCASSLLGAQPQHFGDGTRLSIL.

The rearrangement uses TRBV27 and TRBJ2-6; weak D call: TRBD1 (6 bases). The ends were cut back, 6 bases at V and 0 bases at J, with 12 bases in the middle. From germline, CDR1 is MNHEY and CDR2 SMNVEV (reference sequence). The CDR3 sequence is 16 residues long. The CDR3 protein is CASRTYRVSGANVLTF. Written as DNA, the CDR3 is TGTGCCAGCAGAACCTACAGGGTCTCTGGGGCCAACGTCCTGACTTTC.

The V call is TRBV30, the J call TRBJ2-2, with 7 positions matching TRBD2. Germline lookup yields CDR1 GTSNPN and CDR2 SVGIG (reference sequence). The CDR3 contains 14 residues. V lost 1 base and J lost 5; bases outside the gene matches: 4. CDR3 DNA sequence: TGTGCCTGGAGTGGGGGTAGCGGGACCGGGGAGCTGTTTTTT. This encodes CAWSGGSGTGELFF.

The chain employs TRBV27 and TRBJ2-7; TRBD1 matches at 11 bases. V lost 5 bases and J lost 7; bases outside the gene matches: 7. The CDR3 contains 14 residues. Germline CDR1 reads MNHEY; CDR2 reads SMNVEV (reference sequence). The CDR3 protein is CASSKGQGAWEQYF. CDR3 DNA: TGTGCCAGCAGTAAAGGACAGGGGGCGTGGGAGCAGTACTTC.

This sequence joins TRBV3-1 (or the pseudogene TRBV3-2) and TRBJ1-1; 8 nucleotides agree with TRBD1. Germline V gives CDR1 LGHDT, CDR2 YNNKEL (reference sequence). CDR3 length: 14 amino acids. Trimming cost V 2 bases and J 14 bases; bases outside gene matches: 13. The CDR3 reads CASSQSRQGMILFF. CDR3 in DNA: TGTGCCAGCAGCCAATCCCGACAGGGGATGATTCTATTCTTT.

This clone came up a few times. The chain is built from TRBV11-2 and TRBJ2-7; TRBD1 matches 9 bases. Germline assignment: CDR1 SGHAT and CDR2 FQNNGV. J lost 3 bases, V lost 1 base, and 4 bases had no gene match. The CDR3 runs to 15 residues. The chain's CDR3 is CASSLVGQGGYEQYF. In DNA form, the CDR3 reads TGTGCCAGCAGCTTAGTGGGACAGGGTGGCTACGAGCAGTACTTC. Supplemented by reference TRBV11-2 and TRBJ2-7, the full variable domain reads EAGVAQSPRYKIIEKRQSVAFWCNPISGHATLYWYQQILGQGPKLLIQFQNNGVVDDSQLPKDRFSAERLKGVDSTLKIQPAKLEDSAVYLCASSLVGQGGYEQYFGPGTRLTVT.

V usage is TRBV19 and J usage is TRBJ2-1; TRBD2 aligns across 12 bases. Germline assignment: CDR1 LNHDA and CDR2 SQIVND (reference sequence). J was trimmed by 5 bases and V by 6 bases; bases with no gene match: 11. The CDR3 runs 17 residues. The CDR3 region is CASRMGARTSGNNEQFF. CDR3 nucleotides: TGTGCCAGTAGGATGGGCGCGCGGACTAGCGGGAACAATGAGCAGTTCTTC.

This clone came up once. The V gene is TRBV28, the J gene TRBJ2-5, with 9 bases identical to TRBD1. With V trimmed by 6 bases and J by 5 bases, 1 base remained unmatched. Germline lookup yields CDR1 MDHEN and CDR2 SYDVKM. The CDR3 covers 12 residues. CDR3 DNA: TGTGCCAGCAGGGGGACAGGGGAGACCCAGTACTTC. Its translation: CASRGTGETQYF.

This sequence joins TRBV5-1 and TRBJ1-5, with D perhaps matching TRBD1 (5 bases). Germline CDR1 SGHRS, CDR2 YFSETQ. Trimming took off 3 bases at V and 0 bases at J, with 7 bases between the two ends. CDR3 length: 14 amino acids. The CDR3 is CASSSGHSNQPQHF. Here the CDR3 DNA reads TGCGCCAGCAGCTCAGGGCATAGCAATCAGCCCCAGCATTTT.

This chain links TRBV5-5 with TRBJ2-3, with TRBD1 matching 7 bases. V lost 2 bases, J lost 0 bases, and 3 bases stayed unmatched. This CDR3 region has 15 residues. The germline gives CDR1 SGHKS, CDR2 YYEKEE (reference sequence). The CDR3 loop reads CASSFYRGSTDTQYF. Written as DNA, the CDR3 is TGTGCCAGCAGCTTCTACAGGGGAAGCACAGATACGCAGTATTTT.

This chain connects TRBV30 to TRBJ2-3; TRBD1 aligns across 7 bases. Trimming took 4 bases from V and 5 from J; bases not matched to a gene: 3. CDR1 and CDR2 (germline): GTSNPN, SVGIG (reference sequence). CDR3 length: 12 amino acids. The CDR3 spells CAWTAGGDTQYF. The CDR3 DNA follows: TGTGCCTGGACTGCAGGGGGAGATACGCAGTATTTT.